This is a list of T cell receptor beta chains from one sample in a study of a mutant IDH1 vaccine in newly diagnosed glioma. Some clones are missing from TCRdb's copy, which holds only in-frame ones; the method was immunoSEQ multiplex PCR. The sample records 68,000 or so clones, approximately 79% being singletons. Sample: PBMCs, taken from a glioma patient treated with radiotherapy, temozolomide or both. Receptors originate from a man in his forties or fifties with glioma. Each CDR3 is given with its conserved first and last residue. The D gene is left open where the match is weak. Rows may omit the clone size; those that give it use once, few, many or a size class.

>TRBJ1-2|.|.|TRBV30
TGTGCCTGCCCACCCATGGGGGGGAATGGCTACACCTTC
CACPPMGGNGYTF
>TRBJ1-1|TRBD1|.|TRBV5-8
TGTGCCAGCAGCTCCGGGACAGGGGTCCGTAGAGATGAAGCTTTCTTT
CASSSGTGVRRDEAFF
>TRBJ2-7|.|.|TRBV2
TGTGCCAGCAGTGAATCAGGGTACGAGCAGTACTTC
CASSESGYEQYF
>TRBJ1-1|.|.|TRBV29-1
TGCAGCGTTGTCGAAGGCCCGCGGACTGAAGCTTTCTTT
CSVVEGPRTEAFF
>TRBJ2-7|TRBD1|few|TRBV5-6
TGTGCCAGCAGCTTGGGGCAGGGGGCCTACGAGCAGTACTTC
CASSLGQGAYEQYF
>TRBJ2-7|TRBD1|.|TRBV5-1
TGCGCCAGCAGCTTCGGGACAGGGGGCAACTACCACGAGCAGTACTTC
CASSFGTGGNYHEQYF
>TRBJ2-5|.|.|TRBV25-1
TGTGCCAGCAGTGAATATATCAGAGAGACCCAGTACTTC
CASSEYIRETQYF
>TRBJ2-1|.|.|TRBV9
TGTGCCAGCAGCCCCAGAGCGGGCACTTACAATGAGCAGTTCTTC
CASSPRAGTYNEQFF
>TRBJ2-3|TRBD2|.|TRBV9
TGTGCCAGCAGCGGACTAGCGGGGGGGGACACAGATACGCAGTATTTT
CASSGLAGGDTDTQYF
>TRBJ1-3|.|once|TRBV30
TGTGCCTATCGTTCGGGGGGTCCCTCGGGAAACACCATATATTTT
CAYRSGGPSGNTIYF
>TRBJ2-1|.|.|TRBV10-3
TGTGCCATTCGGGGCGGTTTTGGGGACAATGAGCAGTTCTTC
CAIRGGFGDNEQFF
>TRBJ1-1|.|.|TRBV18
TGTGCCAGCTCACCAGGGAACACTGAAGCTTTCTTT
CASSPGNTEAFF
>TRBJ1-5|TRBD1|.|TRBV19
TGTGCCAGTAGTATCTGGACAGGGGAGGAAAGCAATCAGCCCCAGCATTTT
CASSIWTGEESNQPQHF